This entry lists 3 T cell receptor beta chains sequenced from one sample in a study of blood T cell repertoires in COVID-19. Clones were sequenced by immunoSEQ multiplex PCR, and TCRdb holds only the in-frame ones, with some missing. The sample consists of approximately 270,000 clones, just under 90% of them appearing once. The sample taken for sequencing was PBMCs or T cells enriched from blood (not recorded which). The origin of the receptors is a woman aged 55-75 years who had recovered from COVID-19.

The V call is TRBV24-1, the J call TRBJ2-1; 12 nucleotides match TRBD2. Germline values: CDR1 KGHDR, CDR2 SFDVKD. The CDR3 totals 16 residues. The junction had 8 bases not matched to a gene; V was cut back by 3 bases and J by 9 bases. The chain's CDR3 is CATSDPSGGAIGEQFF. The CDR3, as DNA: TGTGCCACCAGTGATCCTAGCGGGGGGGCTATAGGTGAGCAGTTCTTC.

This clone was seen just once. CDR3 bases: TGTGCCAGCAGCTCGCAGGGATCCGGGCAGCCCCAGCATTTT. This codes for CASSSQGSGQPQHF. The rearrangement joins TRBV7-2 to TRBJ1-5; maybe TRBD1 (5 bases). The CDR3 has 14 amino acids. Germline V gives CDR1 SGHTA, CDR2 FQGNSA. Trimming stripped 4 bases from V and 7 bases from J, with 14 bases between.

The V gene is TRBV28, the J gene TRBJ1-3; TRBD1 might be the D (6 bases). Germline V gene data show CDR1 as MDHEN and CDR2 as SYDVKM. This CDR3 is built from 15 residues. V was pared by 5 bases and J by 11 bases, with 22 bases between. CDR3 residues: CASSPITGSLWAIYF. The CDR3 bases are TGTGCCAGCAGTCCTATCACAGGGTCTTTGTGGGCCATATATTTT.